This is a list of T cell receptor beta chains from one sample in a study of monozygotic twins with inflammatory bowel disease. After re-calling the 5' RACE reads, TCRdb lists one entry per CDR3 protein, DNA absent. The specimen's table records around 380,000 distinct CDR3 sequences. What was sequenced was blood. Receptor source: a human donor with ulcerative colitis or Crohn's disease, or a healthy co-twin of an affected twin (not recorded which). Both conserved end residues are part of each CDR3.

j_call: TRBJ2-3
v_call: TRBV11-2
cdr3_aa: CASSLIPGSTDTQYF

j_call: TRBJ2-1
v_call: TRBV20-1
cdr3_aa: CSARFPGQGIINEQFF

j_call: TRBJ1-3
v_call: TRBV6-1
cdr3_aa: CASSPFGQTSSGNTIYF

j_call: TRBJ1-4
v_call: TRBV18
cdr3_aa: CASSPDSVYEKLFF

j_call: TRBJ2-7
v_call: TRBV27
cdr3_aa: CASSPGQGYYEQYF

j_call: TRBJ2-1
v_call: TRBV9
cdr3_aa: CASSHSSGRASYNEQFF

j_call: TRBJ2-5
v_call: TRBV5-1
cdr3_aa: CASSFGSGSYQETQYF

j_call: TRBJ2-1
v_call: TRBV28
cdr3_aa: CASTRTSYNEQFF

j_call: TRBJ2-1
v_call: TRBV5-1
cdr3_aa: CASSYRTVYNEQFF

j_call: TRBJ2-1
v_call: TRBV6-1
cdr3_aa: CASRTLARTYNEQFF

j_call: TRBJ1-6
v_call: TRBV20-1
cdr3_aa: CSARTTGVLRSPLHF

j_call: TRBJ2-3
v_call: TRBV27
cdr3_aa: CATGPISTDTQYF

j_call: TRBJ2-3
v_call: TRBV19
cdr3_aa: CASSWATGGPSTDTQYF

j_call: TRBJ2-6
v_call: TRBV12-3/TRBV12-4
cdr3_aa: CASSPFAGQVLSGANVLTF

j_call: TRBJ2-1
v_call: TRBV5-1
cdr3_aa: CASSLVPRGVSSYNEQFF

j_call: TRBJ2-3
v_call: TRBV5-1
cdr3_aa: CASSVPALGDTQYF

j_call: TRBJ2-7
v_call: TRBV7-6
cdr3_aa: CASSPPGQGLQYF